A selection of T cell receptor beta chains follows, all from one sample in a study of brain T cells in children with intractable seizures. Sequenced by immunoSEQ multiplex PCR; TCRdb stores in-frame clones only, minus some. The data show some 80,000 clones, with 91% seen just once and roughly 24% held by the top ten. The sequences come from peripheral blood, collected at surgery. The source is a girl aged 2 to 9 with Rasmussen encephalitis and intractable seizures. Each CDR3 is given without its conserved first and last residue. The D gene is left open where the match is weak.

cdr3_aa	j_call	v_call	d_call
ASSQESSSTDTQY	TRBJ2-3	TRBV23-1	NA
ASSSRTGEGEKLF	TRBJ1-4	TRBV5-1	TRBD1
ASSLSGRTDYGYT	TRBJ1-2	TRBV27	NA
ASRDSGVPRNEQF	TRBJ2-1	TRBV6-5	TRBD2
ASSYQAGGPDETQY	TRBJ2-5	TRBV6-2/TRBV6-3	TRBD2
ASSSTSKNEQF	TRBJ2-1	TRBV5-1	TRBD2
ASSYLAANTEAF	TRBJ1-1	TRBV6-6	NA
ASSPDGTSSYNEQF	TRBJ2-1	TRBV9	TRBD2
ASSSGQGGYEQY	TRBJ2-7	TRBV11-2	TRBD1
ASSHRAGGGQPQH	TRBJ1-5	TRBV7-6	NA
ASLLGVGTEAF	TRBJ1-1	TRBV28	NA
ASSFGSGANVLT	TRBJ2-6	TRBV13	NA
ASTGGRGRLSTEAF	TRBJ1-1	TRBV2	TRBD1
ASSQDGGQGNTEAF	TRBJ1-1	TRBV4-1	TRBD1
ASSSLAGHSYNEQF	TRBJ2-1	TRBV5-1	TRBD2
ASSYPTSGGYNEQF	TRBJ2-1	TRBV6-2/TRBV6-3	TRBD2
ASSSRQGDGYT	TRBJ1-2	TRBV6-2/TRBV6-3	TRBD1
AWSSRTSEGTGRAYEQY	TRBJ2-7	TRBV30	TRBD2
AISRLAGVTDTQY	TRBJ2-3	TRBV10-3	TRBD2
ASAGNYGYT	TRBJ1-2	TRBV6-5	NA
ASSIRDRGQPQH	TRBJ1-5	TRBV19	TRBD1
ASSPRLAATDTQY	TRBJ2-3	TRBV7-9	TRBD2
ASSLVLAGDTGELF	TRBJ2-2	TRBV5-1	TRBD2
ASGLWGLY	TRBJ1-3	TRBV6-2/TRBV6-3	NA
ASSSGLGGYT	TRBJ1-2	TRBV7-9	NA
ASSLTPIGEQF	TRBJ2-1	TRBV7-3	NA
ASSLARNEKLF	TRBJ1-4	TRBV7-9	NA
ASSNSGGARYEQY	TRBJ2-7	TRBV6-6	TRBD2
ASSSSGNTDTQY	TRBJ2-3	TRBV13	TRBD2
ASSRDRAYNEQF	TRBJ2-1	TRBV5-1	TRBD1
ASSVEAGRTGELF	TRBJ2-2	TRBV9	TRBD2
ASSPRTGLWGYT	TRBJ1-2	TRBV7-8	NA
ASSGDRSGSGNTIY	TRBJ1-3	TRBV6-4	NA
SASKTGGSNSPLH	TRBJ1-6	TRBV20-1	TRBD1
ASSSRGSSYNEQF	TRBJ2-1	TRBV9	NA
ASSLSSSFYGYT	TRBJ1-2	TRBV11-2	NA
ASSPSVFAVRSTDTQY	TRBJ2-3	TRBV7-2	NA
ASSTGQGGAAGELF	TRBJ2-2	TRBV27	TRBD1
ASSLNWDRRYGYT	TRBJ1-2	TRBV5-4	TRBD1
ASSRTTYTDTQY	TRBJ2-3	TRBV7-9	NA
ASSREEGAGTYNEQF	TRBJ2-1	TRBV5-8	NA
ASSIGPGAVYWGYT	TRBJ1-2	TRBV19	NA
ASSLGDRVEKLF	TRBJ1-4	TRBV7-9	TRBD1
ASRGLGGEQY	TRBJ2-7	TRBV11-2	NA
ASSLVGEPPDTQY	TRBJ2-3	TRBV7-9	NA
ASTNRRNEQF	TRBJ2-1	TRBV6-6	NA